One and the same sample provided the 23 T cell receptor beta chains below, sequenced in a study of cytomegalovirus exposure and HLA in healthy donors. 13 Jbeta primers and 60 Vbeta primers were used for the PCR. Clones were sequenced by immunoSEQ multiplex PCR, and TCRdb holds only the in-frame ones, with some missing. Among about 140,000 clones, 70% to 85% were seen once, and the ten largest hold about 3.8%. The material sequenced was PBMCs. These TCRs come from a man aged 35-49 years in good health and CMV-seropositive.

For this clone: This same CDR3 is encoded by further DNA sequences in the sample. This chain uses TRBV6-5 with TRBJ1-5, with 10 bases lining up with TRBD1. The CDR3 length is 16 residues. V shed 3 bases, J shed 2 bases, and the junction held 4 bases outside the gene matches. In germline, CDR1 is MNHEY, CDR2 SVGAGI. The CDR3 nucleotides read TGTGCCAGCAGTTATTCAGGGACAGGGGGCAATCAGCCCCAGCATTTT. Amino acid sequence: CASSYSGTGGNQPQHF.

J is TRBJ2-7 and V is TRBV15; 7 nucleotides match TRBD2. Per germline, CDR1 LNHNV and CDR2 YYDKDF (reference sequence). The CDR3 is 15 residues long. The ends lost 3 bases at V and 3 bases at J; junction bases unmatched: 8. The CDR3 nucleotides are TGTGCCACCAGCAGGTCCGCGGGAGCGGTCTACGAGCAGTACTTC. Protein: CATSRSAGAVYEQYF.

The gene calls are TRBV30 and TRBJ1-6; tentatively, D is TRBD1 (5 bases). The CDR3 covers 15 residues. The germline gives CDR1 GTSNPN, CDR2 SVGIG (reference sequence). Deletions cut 8 bases from V and 4 bases from J, with 18 bases between. CDR3 in amino acids: CAAPQGGRYNSPLHF. In DNA form, the CDR3 reads TGTGCCGCCCCGCAGGGCGGTAGATATAATTCACCCCTCCACTTT.

This clone has just a few counts. This chain connects TRBV7-9 to TRBJ2-1, with a weak D call TRBD2 (5 bases). The V end lost 5 bases, the J end lost 7 bases, and 15 bases lay between the germline ends. There are 14 residues in the CDR3. From germline, CDR1 is SEHNR and CDR2 FQNEAQ (reference sequence). For the CDR3, the DNA is TGTGCCAGCAGCCAGTGGGGAGTTTGGAATGAGCAGTTCTTC. This codes for CASSQWGVWNEQFF.

The V and J genes are TRBV9 and TRBJ2-5, with D hard to call. The CDR3 totals 13 residues. Trimming removed 1 base from V and 2 bases from J, with 6 bases in between. Germline V gene lookup returns CDR1 SGDLS and CDR2 YYNGEE. The CDR3 protein is CASSVSLQETQYF. CDR3 nucleotide sequence: TGTGCCAGCAGCGTAAGTCTACAAGAGACCCAGTACTTC.

The V gene is TRBV9, the J gene TRBJ2-1; 7 nucleotides align to TRBD1. Germline V gene data show CDR1 as SGDLS and CDR2 as YYNGEE. J gave up 0 bases and V 3 bases, and 3 bases lay outside the gene matches. The CDR3 runs 15 residues. DNA of the CDR3: TGTGCCAGCAGCGCGGCAGGGGGCTCCTACAATGAGCAGTTCTTC. It is translated as CASSAAGGSYNEQFF.

This clone was seen a handful of times. This sequence joins TRBV29-1 and TRBJ2-5; 9 bases align to TRBD1. The CDR3 covers 14 residues. Germline V CDR1 and CDR2: SQVTM, ANQGSEA. The V segment lost 6 bases and the J segment 4 bases; nucleotides outside the gene matches: 9. The CDR3 coding sequence is TGCAGCGTGGCCGGGACAGGGAGAGGAGAGACCCAGTACTTC. Protein sequence: CSVAGTGRGETQYF.

V gene TRBV4-1 combines with J gene TRBJ1-1; D is possibly TRBD1 (6 bases). V lost 3 bases and J lost 5, with 16 bases in between. CDR1 MGHRA and CDR2 YSYEKL come from the germline V gene. The CDR3 consists of 15 residues. CDR3 DNA: TGCGCCAGCAGCCAGTCCCCAGGGAGGGGGACTGAAGCTTTCTTT. This translates into CASSQSPGRGTEAFF.

The rearrangement joins TRBV4-3 to TRBJ1-2, with 10 bases lining up with TRBD1. From germline, CDR1 is LGHNA and CDR2 YSLEER. This CDR3 region has 16 residues. The V gene end was trimmed by 4 bases and the J gene end by 2 bases; junction bases not matched to a gene: 7. As DNA, the CDR3 is TGCGCCAGCAGCCTCCTCTGGGGACAGGGGAACTATGGCTACACCTTC. Translating gives CASSLLWGQGNYGYTF.

V is TRBV27 and J is TRBJ1-1; TRBD1 aligns across 9 bases. CDR3 size: 14 residues. V was pared by 6 bases and J by 7 bases, with 9 bases of the junction left unmatched. CDR1 MNHEY and CDR2 SMNVEV come from the germline V gene (reference sequence). The CDR3 here is CASRLQGAKVEAFF. The CDR3 DNA reads TGTGCCAGCAGACTACAGGGGGCAAAGGTTGAAGCTTTCTTT.

The sample holds a few counts of this clone. The CDR3 nucleotides read TGTGCCAGCAGTCCACAGGGTATGAACACTGAAGCTTTCTTT. Translating gives CASSPQGMNTEAFF. The chain recombines TRBV6-1 with TRBJ1-1; D may be TRBD1 (6 bases). The V end was cut by 5 bases, the J end by 0 bases, with 10 bases between. This CDR3 has 14 amino acids. Germline V gene sequence: CDR1 MNHNS, CDR2 SASEGT.

J is TRBJ2-5 and V is TRBV7-9, with D perhaps TRBD1 (8 bases). Trimming pared 5 bases from V and 5 bases from J, leaving 18 bases between. The CDR3 loop spans 15 amino acids. Germline V lookup: CDR1 SEHNR, CDR2 FQNEAQ (reference sequence). The CDR3 region has the DNA TGTGCCAGCAGCCCCCAGGGGGCGGGGGAGGAGACCCAGTACTTC. This codes for CASSPQGAGEETQYF.

J is TRBJ2-5 and V is TRBV7-2, with D unresolved. The germline CDR1 and CDR2 sequences are SGHTA and FQGNSA. Trimming removed 2 bases at V and 7 bases at J, with 17 bases between. The CDR3 extends over 15 amino acids. The CDR3 bases are TGTGCCAGCAGCTTATTAGGAGAGGCACAACCGACCCAGTACTTC. Translating it yields CASSLLGEAQPTQYF.

The V call is TRBV7-3, the J call TRBJ2-7; 7 bases map to TRBD2. Per the germline V gene, CDR1 is SGHTA and CDR2 is FQGTGA. Unmatched junction bases numbered 10, after V lost 5 bases and J lost 6 bases. There are 14 residues in the CDR3. The CDR3 protein is CASSPRGGSTEQYF. The DNA of the CDR3 is TGTGCCAGCAGCCCCCGAGGCGGGAGTACCGAGCAGTACTTC.

The chain links TRBV19 to TRBJ2-5; maybe TRBD1 (5 bases). The germline gives CDR1 LNHDA, CDR2 SQIVND (reference sequence). The CDR3 extends over 13 amino acids. V was shortened by 3 bases and J by 5 bases, with 10 bases between the two germline ends. CDR3 sequence reads: CASSITGFETQYF. CDR3 bases: TGTGCCAGTAGTATTACAGGATTTGAGACCCAGTACTTC.

The rearrangement uses TRBV2 and TRBJ2-1; no clear D gene. From germline, CDR1 is SNHLY and CDR2 FYNNEI. This CDR3 is built from 11 residues. Between the trimmed V and J ends, which lost 8 bases and 7 bases, there was a span of 9 bases. This chain's CDR3 is CASVRANEQFF. Written as DNA, the CDR3 is TGTGCCAGCGTCCGCGCAAATGAGCAGTTCTTC.

The V and J genes are TRBV19 and TRBJ2-6; TRBD1 aligns across 9 bases. Germline trimming cut 5 bases from V and 0 bases from J; bases unmatched to any gene: 17. The CDR3 length is 21 residues. Germline CDR1 LNHDA, CDR2 SQIVND (reference sequence). The CDR3 spells CASSPDRRWGQGGSGANVLTF. DNA for the CDR3: TGTGCCAGTAGTCCCGATAGGAGATGGGGACAGGGAGGCTCTGGGGCCAACGTCCTGACTTTC.

V usage is TRBV10-3 and J usage is TRBJ2-2; tentative D call: TRBD1 (5 bases). Germline values: CDR1 ENHRY, CDR2 SYGVKD. The CDR3 totals 12 residues. With 10 bases removed from V and 5 bases from J, the gap between germline ends came to 11 bases. CDR3 DNA: TGTGCCACGCGGTACAGGACCGGGGAGCTGTTTTTT. As protein: CATRYRTGELFF.

The chain joins TRBV4-1 to TRBJ1-6; D not certain. This CDR3 spans 16 amino acids. Trimming removed 0 bases from V and 3 bases from J, with 9 bases in between. CDR1 is MGHRA, CDR2 YSYEKL, per germline. In DNA, the CDR3 is TGCGCCAGCAGCCAAGATCCCGGGAGCTATAATTCACCCCTCCACTTT. Its protein is CASSQDPGSYNSPLHF.

V gene TRBV6-1 combines with J gene TRBJ2-1; D perhaps matches TRBD2 (5 bases). Germline V gene data show CDR1 as MNHNS and CDR2 as SASEGT. This CDR3 has 15 residues. V dropped 0 bases and J dropped 3 bases, with 9 bases sitting between them. This CDR3 is CASSEAQRHYNEQFF. The CDR3 region has the DNA TGTGCCAGCAGTGAAGCGCAGCGGCACTACAATGAGCAGTTCTTC.

The rearrangement links TRBV5-1 to TRBJ1-3, with a weak D call TRBD1 (5 bases). The CDR3 is 15 amino acids. Germline V gene sequence: CDR1 SGHRS, CDR2 YFSETQ. Trimming removed 4 bases at V and 0 bases at J, with 11 bases between. CDR3 in amino acids: CASSPRGDSGNTIYF. As DNA, the CDR3 is TGCGCCAGCAGCCCCCGGGGGGACTCTGGAAACACCATATATTTT.

The chain combines TRBV7-2 with TRBJ1-2, with no clear D. The CDR3 contains 12 residues. Trimming cost V 3 bases and J 6 bases, with 8 bases left between them. Germline V gene sequence: CDR1 SGHTA, CDR2 FQGNSA. The CDR3 DNA reads TGTGCCAGCAGCTTGACTTCCAATGGCTACACCTTC. This encodes CASSLTSNGYTF.

This clone was recorded once. The rearrangement uses TRBV4-2 and TRBJ1-3, with TRBD1 matching over 7 bases. Germline trimming cut 0 bases from V and 6 bases from J; bases unmatched to any gene: 8. Germline CDR1 LGHNA, CDR2 YNFKEQ. The CDR3 runs to 16 residues. Here the CDR3 reads CASSQDWDSKQNTIYF. The CDR3, as DNA: TGTGCCAGCAGCCAAGATTGGGACAGTAAGCAAAACACCATATATTTT.